This T cell receptor beta chain is from a study of shared clonotypes between healthy human individuals. The overall study: Donors, aged 18 to 49, were two women and a few men. Per donor, CD8 memory used one plate, CD8 naive used two, CD4 memory used three and CD4 naive used three.

Study-wide points: The study drew on few donors, limiting represented genetic and exposure-history diversity.

The authors' processing: Filtering differed because ImmunoSEQ produced junction-only sequences that carried no quality scores. Profiling relied on immunoSEQ multiplex PCR, and the TCRdb table lists in-frame clones only, not all of them. V, J and clone size reflect that table, while D and trimming were determined from the DNA. The sample shows some 1.5 million clones, roughly 96% of them seen only once. Germline trimming cut 5 bases from V and 3 bases from J; bases unmatched to any gene: 9. This CDR3 has 16 amino acids. Germline CDR1 reads SNHLY; CDR2 reads FYNNEI. As concerns this clone: Its cognate antigen is unknown.

This TCR came from a man aged 25 to 45 in good health. The J gene is TRBJ2-2, the V gene TRBV2, with TRBD2 identical over 7 bases. The material sequenced was naive CD4+ T cells sorted from blood. Subset defined: CD45RA+ positively selected. The CDR3 sequence: CASSKSGTRDTGELFF. In DNA, the CDR3 is TGTGCCAGCAGTAAAAGCGGGACCAGAGACACCGGGGAGCTGTTTTTT.